Following are 11 T cell receptor beta chains from one sample sequenced in a study of CD4 T cells in relation to SARS-CoV-2 and coronaviruses (dated by TCRdb to 2020 to 2022). Their antigen targets remain unknown. CD4+ T cells from unexposed donors were collected before the COVID-19 pandemic (2011-2018). Following 10 days of culture, the EasySep CD4+ T cell isolation kit was used to isolate CD4+ T cells. Library preparation was by the immunoSEQ multiplex PCR assay. TCRdb stores this immuneACCESS table with in-frame sequences only. Part of the clones is absent; in the studies checked, under half of the shortfall reflects unresolved V genes, and no reason is known for the rest. This sample has 25,000 to 30,000 clones in its table, and roughly 78% of those were observed once. The ten largest clonotypes hold 20% of the sample. The sequenced material came from CD4+ T cells from PBMCs, cultured in vitro. The origin of the receptors is a human donor in good health.

The V gene is TRBV19, the J gene TRBJ2-5; D may be TRBD1 (6 bases). Germline CDR1 LNHDA, CDR2 SQIVND (reference sequence). CDR3 length: 15 residues. Between the trimmed V and J ends, which lost 0 bases and 2 bases, there was a span of 10 bases. CDR3 in amino acids: CASSIDQGFQETQYF. CDR3 DNA sequence: TGTGCCAGTAGTATAGATCAGGGGTTTCAAGAGACCCAGTACTTC.

The J gene is TRBJ2-3, the V gene TRBV19; D gene unclear. Germline assignment: CDR1 LNHDA and CDR2 SQIVND (reference sequence). V was clipped by 3 bases and J by 0 bases, with 10 bases between them. The CDR3 extends over 15 amino acids. The CDR3 region is CASSMGRSSTDTQYF. DNA for the CDR3: TGTGCCAGTAGTATGGGCCGATCTAGCACAGATACGCAGTATTTT.

The chain couples TRBV2 to TRBJ1-1; the D is unclear. Germline V CDR1 and CDR2: SNHLY, FYNNEI. V lost 4 bases to trimming and J lost 3 bases, with 12 bases between them. This CDR3 contains 14 residues. For the CDR3, the DNA is TGTGCCAGCAGTGCCCGGAGGAGGGACACTGAAGCTTTCTTT. Translation gives CASSARRRDTEAFF.

The chain has TRBV6-1 and TRBJ2-5; perhaps D is TRBD1 or TRBD2 (5 bases each). V shed 1 base and J shed 4 bases, with 7 bases lying between them. The germline gives CDR1 MNHNS, CDR2 SASEGT. The CDR3 runs to 13 residues. CDR3 loop: CASSEERGETQYF. The CDR3 region has the DNA TGTGCCAGCAGTGAAGAGAGGGGAGAGACCCAGTACTTC.

The rearrangement uses TRBV5-5 and TRBJ1-1; the D gene is possibly TRBD1 (5 bases). The CDR3 covers 17 residues. V was pared by 0 bases and J by 3 bases, with 18 bases between. The germline V gene encodes CDR1 SGHKS and CDR2 YYEKEE (reference sequence). CDR3 loop: CASSLEPRIQGHTEAFF. CDR3 nucleotide sequence: TGTGCCAGCAGCTTGGAACCGCGGATCCAGGGTCACACTGAAGCTTTCTTT.

The rearrangement joins TRBV6-2 or TRBV6-3 to TRBJ2-3, with TRBD2 matching 9 bases. The CDR3 loop spans 15 amino acids. V lost 2 bases to trimming and J lost 7 bases; unmatched junction nucleotides: 7. Germline V gene data show CDR1 as MNHEY and CDR2 as SVGEGT. CDR3 sequence: CASSYAGGPTNTQYF. CDR3 coding DNA: TGTGCCAGCAGTTACGCGGGAGGGCCGACTAATACGCAGTATTTT.

This clone was recorded once. The gene calls are TRBV7-9 and TRBJ1-6; D is uncertain. The germline V and J ends were trimmed by 3 bases and 6 bases, with 9 bases remaining between them. The CDR3 runs to 14 residues. Germline V CDR1 and CDR2: SEHNR, FQNEAQ (reference sequence). The CDR3 sequence is CASSLKDRNSPLHF. CDR3 in DNA: TGTGCCAGCAGCTTGAAGGACCGTAATTCACCCCTCCACTTT.

The chain uses TRBV6-2 or TRBV6-3 and TRBJ2-3, with TRBD2 matching over 10 bases. The germline V gene encodes CDR1 MNHEY and CDR2 SVGEGT. This CDR3 contains 14 residues. After removal of 5 bases from V and 4 bases from J, the junction contained 3 bases not matched to a gene. The CDR3 DNA reads TGTGCCAGCAGTCAGCTAGCGGGAGCAGATACGCAGTATTTT. As protein: CASSQLAGADTQYF.

The V and J genes are TRBV11-2 and TRBJ1-1; D remains ambiguous. This CDR3 is built from 12 residues. V gave up 3 bases and J gave up 12 bases, with 14 bases separating them. Germline loops: CDR1 SGHAT, CDR2 FQNNGV. The CDR3 nucleotides are TGTGCCAGCAGCTTCTGGAGAGGGTCGCCTTTCTTT. This gives the protein CASSFWRGSPFF.

CDR3 DNA sequence: TGCGCCAGCAGCGCGACAGGGAGGAACACTGAAGCTTTCTTT. Translation: CASSATGRNTEAFF. V and J are TRBV5-1 and TRBJ1-1, with 7 positions matching TRBD1. There are 14 residues in the CDR3. Germline values: CDR1 SGHRS, CDR2 YFSETQ. Trimming cost V 4 bases and J 1 base; bases outside gene matches: 4.

The V and J genes are TRBV19 and TRBJ2-5; D unresolved. Trimming left V 8 bases short and J 4 bases short, with 5 bases between. The CDR3 length is 10 residues. Germline assignment: CDR1 LNHDA and CDR2 SQIVND (reference sequence). As DNA, the CDR3 is TGTGCCAGTGGCAGAGAGACCCAGTACTTC. This codes for CASGRETQYF.